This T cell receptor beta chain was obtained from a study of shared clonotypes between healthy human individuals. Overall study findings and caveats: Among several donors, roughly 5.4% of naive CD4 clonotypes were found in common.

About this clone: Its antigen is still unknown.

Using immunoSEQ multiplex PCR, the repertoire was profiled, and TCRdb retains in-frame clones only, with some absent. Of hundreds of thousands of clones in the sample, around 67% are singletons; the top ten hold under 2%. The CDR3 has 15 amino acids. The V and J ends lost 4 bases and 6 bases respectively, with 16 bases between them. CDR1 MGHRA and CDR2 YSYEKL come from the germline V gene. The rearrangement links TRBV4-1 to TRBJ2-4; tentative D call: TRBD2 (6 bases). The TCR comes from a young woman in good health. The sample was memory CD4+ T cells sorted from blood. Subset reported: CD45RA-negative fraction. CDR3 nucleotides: TGCGCCAGCAGCCGAGACCCCGGGAGTACAAACATTCAGTACTTC. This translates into CASSRDPGSTNIQYF.